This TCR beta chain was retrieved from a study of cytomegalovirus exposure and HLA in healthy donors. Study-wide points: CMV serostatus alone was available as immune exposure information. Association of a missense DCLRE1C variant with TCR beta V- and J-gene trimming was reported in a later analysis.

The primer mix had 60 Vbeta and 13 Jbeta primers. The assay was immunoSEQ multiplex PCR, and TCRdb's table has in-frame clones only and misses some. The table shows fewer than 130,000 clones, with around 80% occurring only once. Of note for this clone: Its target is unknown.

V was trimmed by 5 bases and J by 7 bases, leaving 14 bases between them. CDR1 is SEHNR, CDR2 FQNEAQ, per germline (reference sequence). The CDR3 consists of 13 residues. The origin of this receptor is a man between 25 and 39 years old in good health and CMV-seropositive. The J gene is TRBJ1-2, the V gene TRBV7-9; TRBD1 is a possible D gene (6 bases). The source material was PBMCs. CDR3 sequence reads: CASSLPQGSGYTF. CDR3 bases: TGTGCCAGCAGCCTCCCACAGGGTAGTGGCTACACCTTC.